The 31 T cell receptor beta chains below come from one sample, sequenced in a study of control samples from healthy donors and cancer patients (dated by TCRdb to 2020 to 2021). The library was made by the immunoSEQ multiplex PCR assay. The immuneACCESS repertoire file appears here via TCRdb, limited to in-frame rearrangements. These files lack a portion of the clones; in checked studies, under half of the deficit traces to unresolved V genes, and the cause of the others is not known. Recorded for this sample are about 52,000 clones; about 95% of them occurred a single time. Less than 2.5% of the sample lies in the top ten. The sequenced sample was blood. Every receptor here comes from a man aged 25-45 years in good health.

CDR3 sequence reads: CASRPQVVSSYNEQFF. In DNA, the CDR3 is TGTGCCAGCAGACCACAGGTCGTTAGCTCCTACAATGAGCAGTTCTTC. V and J are TRBV7-2 and TRBJ2-1; D is possibly TRBD1 (5 bases). Germline CDR1 and CDR2: SGHTA and FQGNSA. V shed 6 bases and J shed 0 bases, with 15 bases lying between them. The CDR3 loop spans 16 amino acids.

This clone was detected once. The DNA for the CDR3 is TGTGCCAGCAGTTACCAAAGACAGGGGGCGACTGAGCAGTTCTTC. The encoded protein is CASSYQRQGATEQFF. The rearrangement joins TRBV6-2 or TRBV6-3 to TRBJ2-1; 10 bases align to TRBD1. The CDR3 is 15 amino acids. V was clipped by 2 bases and J by 9 bases; unmatched bases: 7. CDR1 and CDR2 (germline): MNHEY, SVGEGT.

On this clone: The sample contains more than one DNA sequence encoding this CDR3. This sequence joins TRBV9 and TRBJ2-7; D is undetermined. Trimming stripped 0 bases from V and 0 bases from J, with 7 bases between. From germline, CDR1 is SGDLS and CDR2 YYNGEE. The CDR3 runs to 14 residues. CDR3 DNA sequence: TGTGCCAGCAGCGTAGGGCTGGTCTCCTACGAGCAGTACTTC. It yields the protein CASSVGLVSYEQYF.

The chain employs TRBV6-4 and TRBJ2-2, with 10 bases lining up with TRBD2. The length of the CDR3 is 15 residues. Germline V gene lookup returns CDR1 MRHNA and CDR2 SNTAGT. The V segment lost 5 bases and the J segment 4 bases; nucleotides outside the gene matches: 4. CDR3 in DNA: TGTGCCAGCAGTCTAGCGGGAGATTCCACCGGGGAGCTGTTTTTT. Its translation: CASSLAGDSTGELFF.

The J gene is TRBJ2-3, the V gene TRBV19, with 10 bases that match TRBD2. The V gene end was trimmed by 7 bases and the J gene end by 0 bases; junction bases not matched to a gene: 10. CDR3 size: 17 residues. In germline, CDR1 is LNHDA, CDR2 SQIVND (reference sequence). The DNA of the CDR3 is TGTGCCAGTACAGATAGAGGACTAGCGGACAGCACAGATACGCAGTATTTT. Amino acid sequence: CASTDRGLADSTDTQYF.

The chain employs TRBV7-6 and TRBJ2-6; D is possibly TRBD1 (5 bases). This CDR3 contains 20 residues. CDR1 SGHVS and CDR2 FNYEAQ come from the germline V gene. The V end was cut by 2 bases, the J end by 4 bases, with 24 bases between. The chain's CDR3 is CASSLRDLGQGRPGANVLTF. CDR3 sequence (DNA): TGTGCCAGCAGCTTACGTGACCTGGGGCAGGGAAGACCCGGGGCCAACGTCCTGACTTTC.

A word on this clone: Other DNA sequences in the same sample also yield this CDR3. CDR3: CASSSGGAGGWYEQYF. CDR3 bases: TGTGCCAGCAGTTCCGGGGGAGCGGGGGGATGGTACGAGCAGTACTTC. The chain has TRBV28 and TRBJ2-7; 9 nucleotides align to TRBD2. CDR3 size: 16 residues. The germline V gene has CDR1 MDHEN and CDR2 SYDVKM. V lost 4 bases and J lost 4; bases outside the gene matches: 11. Complete variable domain (other parts from reference TRBV28 and TRBJ2-7): DVKVTQSSRYLVKRTGEKVFLECVQDMDHENMFWYRQDPGLGLRLIYFSYDVKMKEKGDIPEGYSVSREKKERFSLILESASTNQTSMYLCASSSGGAGGWYEQYFGPGTRLTVT.

This chain uses TRBV10-3 with TRBJ1-1, with D perhaps matching TRBD1 (6 bases). The CDR3 is 14 amino acids. Germline CDR1 and CDR2: ENHRY and SYGVKD. V lost 0 bases and J 1 base, leaving 6 bases between the germline ends. The CDR3: CAISESTGNTEAFF. DNA for the CDR3: TGTGCCATCAGTGAGTCGACAGGGAACACTGAAGCTTTCTTT.

The rearrangement joins TRBV15 to TRBJ1-1; D unresolved. Deletions cut 8 bases from V and 0 bases from J, with 13 bases between. This CDR3 has 14 residues. CDR1 is LNHNV, CDR2 YYDKDF, per germline (reference sequence). The CDR3, as DNA: TGTGCCACCGGTAGGGATAACATGAACACTGAAGCTTTCTTT. Protein product: CATGRDNMNTEAFF.

V and J are TRBV27 and TRBJ1-5; D is uncertain. The ends were cut back, 4 bases at V and 2 bases at J, with 18 bases in the middle. Germline CDR1 MNHEY, CDR2 SMNVEV (reference sequence). The CDR3 runs to 17 residues. The CDR3 region has the DNA TGTGCCAGCAGTTCAGTGCGGGATTTGGCACGCAATCAGCCCCAGCATTTT. It yields the protein CASSSVRDLARNQPQHF.

This rearrangement joins TRBV20-1 to TRBJ2-5; D is ambiguous. V was clipped by 3 bases and J by 4 bases, with 6 bases between them. Germline V lookup: CDR1 DFQATT, CDR2 SNEGSKA (reference sequence). There are 11 residues in the CDR3. The CDR3 nucleotides read TGCAGTGCTAGTGTGTTAGAGACCCAGTACTTC. The encoded protein is CSASVLETQYF.

The chain joins TRBV14 to TRBJ1-2; no clear D. Trimming took 1 base from V and 5 from J, leaving 5 bases between them. The length of the CDR3 is 12 residues. CDR1 is SGHDN and CDR2 is FVKESK in the germline V gene. Here the CDR3 reads CASSQVAYGYTF. CDR3 sequence (DNA): TGTGCCAGCAGCCAAGTAGCGTATGGCTACACCTTC.

The rearrangement joins TRBV27 to TRBJ2-2; D is possibly TRBD2 (6 bases). The CDR3 has 14 residues. CDR1 and CDR2 (germline): MNHEY, SMNVEV (reference sequence). Trimming shortened V by 5 bases and J by 7 bases, and 14 bases separated the two germline ends. Written as DNA, the CDR3 is TGTGCCAGCAGTATAAGGACTACGGGCGGGGAGCTGTTTTTT. Translated: CASSIRTTGGELFF.

The rearrangement joins TRBV30 to TRBJ1-2; D might be TRBD1 (5 bases). Germline CDR1 and CDR2: GTSNPN and SVGIG (reference sequence). This CDR3 comprises 13 residues. V was trimmed by 1 base and J by 8 bases, leaving 14 bases between them. The CDR3 here is CAWSERGKGGYTF. The CDR3 bases are TGTGCCTGGAGTGAACGGGGGAAAGGAGGCTACACCTTC.

V is TRBV9 and J is TRBJ1-5; unclear D gene. CDR3 length: 15 residues. Germline lookup yields CDR1 SGDLS and CDR2 YYNGEE. The V end lost 3 bases, the J end lost 0 bases, and 10 bases lay between the germline ends. In DNA, the CDR3 is TGTGCCAGCAGCGCGACGGTCTATAGCAATCAGCCCCAGCATTTT. It is translated as CASSATVYSNQPQHF. Full variable domain (outside the CDR3, taken from reference TRBV9 and TRBJ1-5): DSGVTQTPKHLITATGQRVTLRCSPRSGDLSVYWYQQSLDQGLQFLIQYYNGEERAKGNILERFSAQQFPDLHSELNLSSLELGDSALYFCASSATVYSNQPQHFGDGTRLSIL.

This rearrangement joins TRBV12-3 or TRBV12-4 to TRBJ2-7; D is undetermined. The CDR3 loop spans 12 amino acids. Trimming removed 3 bases at V and 6 bases at J, with 9 bases between. CDR3 amino acids: CASSLLGTEQYF. CDR3 bases: TGTGCCAGCAGTTTGTTGGGAACCGAGCAGTACTTC.

The DNA of the CDR3 is TGCGCCAGCAGCTGGGGGTACCAAGAGACCCAGTACTTC. This translates into CASSWGYQETQYF. The genes are TRBV5-1 and TRBJ2-5; D might be TRBD1 or TRBD2, each matching 5 bases. The CDR3 covers 13 residues. V lost 3 bases and J 0 bases, leaving 6 bases between the germline ends. Looked up from germline, CDR1 is SGHRS and CDR2 is YFSETQ.

This chain joins TRBV28 and TRBJ1-4; D perhaps matches TRBD1 (5 bases). CDR1 MDHEN and CDR2 SYDVKM come from the germline V gene. This CDR3 is built from 15 residues. V lost 1 base and J lost 7, with 13 bases in between. In DNA form, the CDR3 reads TGTGCCAGCAGTTTATTGAGGGCAGGGAGTGAAAAACTGTTTTTT. Protein: CASSLLRAGSEKLFF.

The chain carries TRBV5-1 and TRBJ2-7; tentatively, D is TRBD2 (5 bases). The V end lost 3 bases, the J end lost 1 base, and 11 bases lay between the germline ends. The length of the CDR3 is 14 residues. The germline CDR1 and CDR2 sequences are SGHRS and YFSETQ. CDR3 region: CASSSGRGSYEQYF. DNA for the CDR3: TGCGCCAGCAGCTCTGGTCGGGGTTCCTACGAGCAGTACTTC.

This rearrangement joins TRBV5-1 to TRBJ2-5; 8 bases line up with TRBD2. Trimming at V came to 4 bases and at J to 1 base, leaving 12 bases not matched to a gene. The germline CDR1 and CDR2 sequences are SGHRS and YFSETQ. This CDR3 has 17 residues. The CDR3 DNA follows: TGCGCCAGCAGCCGGACGGGGGGGCCATGGGGCCAAGAGACCCAGTACTTC. It is translated as CASSRTGGPWGQETQYF.

The chain couples TRBV5-1 to TRBJ2-1; 8 nucleotides align to TRBD2. The germline CDR1 and CDR2 sequences are SGHRS and YFSETQ. J gave up 6 bases and V 2 bases, and 4 bases lay outside the gene matches. This CDR3 is 14 amino acids long. CDR3 residues: CASSFIREGNEQFF. As DNA, the CDR3 is TGCGCCAGCAGCTTTATTCGGGAGGGCAATGAGCAGTTCTTC.

A single count supports this clone. V and J are TRBV15 and TRBJ1-4, with 8 bases identical to TRBD1. This CDR3 has 15 amino acids. Germline CDR1 reads LNHNV; CDR2 reads YYDKDF (reference sequence). Trimming removed 1 base from V and 7 bases from J; junction bases left unmatched: 5. The CDR3 coding sequence is TGTGCCACCAGCAGAGTGGGCAGGGGGCTTGAAAAACTGTTTTTT. The encoded protein is CATSRVGRGLEKLFF.

The J gene is TRBJ2-3, the V gene TRBV11-2; possible D gene TRBD2, 6 bases. The CDR3 contains 12 residues. Germline lookup yields CDR1 SGHAT and CDR2 FQNNGV. V was cut by 4 bases and J by 11 bases, with 13 bases left in between. In DNA, the CDR3 is TGTGCCAGCAGCTCCCCGGACTACGGGCAGTATTTT. Translated: CASSSPDYGQYF.

J is TRBJ2-7 and V is TRBV2, with 13 bases identical to TRBD2. CDR1 and CDR2 (germline): SNHLY, FYNNEI. The ends lost 5 bases at V and 2 bases at J; junction bases unmatched: 3. The CDR3 sequence is 15 residues long. This chain's CDR3 is CASSRLAGGTYEQYF. In DNA, the CDR3 is TGTGCCAGCAGTCGACTAGCGGGAGGAACCTACGAGCAGTACTTC.

The chain combines TRBV9 with TRBJ2-7; 10 bases align to TRBD1. Germline values: CDR1 SGDLS, CDR2 YYNGEE. After removal of 4 bases from V and 10 bases from J, the junction contained 8 bases not matched to a gene. The CDR3 runs to 13 residues. The DNA for the CDR3 is TGTGCCAGCAGCACTTCGGACAGGGGGTATCAGTACTTC. Protein sequence: CASSTSDRGYQYF.

The V and J genes are TRBV21-1 and TRBJ2-5; the table's D call, TRBD2, has no DNA check behind it. TRBV21-1 is a known pseudogene. CDR3 length equals 18 residues. The CDR3 DNA reads TGTGCCAGCAGCAAAGAAGGACTAGCGGGGGGGGCCCAAGAGACCCAGTACTTC. Amino acids: CASSKEGLAGGAQETQYF.

This clone was observed a single time. The chain links TRBV29-1 to TRBJ1-4; TRBD1 agrees at 8 bases. Germline V CDR1 and CDR2: SQVTM, ANQGSEA. The length of the CDR3 is 14 residues. V lost 7 bases to trimming and J lost 10 bases; unmatched junction nucleotides: 14. This chain's CDR3 is CSAKDRGAIGKLFF. The CDR3 region has the DNA TGCAGCGCTAAAGACAGGGGTGCTATTGGAAAACTGTTTTTT.

The rearrangement links TRBV7-3 to TRBJ2-7; 8 bases fit TRBD2. V dropped 3 bases and J dropped 4; count of bases not matched to a gene: 8. The CDR3 is made up of 15 amino acids. Germline CDR1 SGHTA, CDR2 FQGTGA. The DNA of the CDR3 is TGTGCCAGCAGCTTTAGCGGGGCCTTCCCTTACGAGCAGTACTTC. Translation gives CASSFSGAFPYEQYF.

This clone has a single count. The V gene is TRBV6-5, the J gene TRBJ2-1; TRBD1 agrees at 7 bases. Losses at the gene ends were 6 bases for V and 4 bases for J; bases not matched to a gene: 6. The germline CDR1 and CDR2 sequences are MNHEY and SVGAGI. CDR3 length: 14 residues. CDR3 region: CASSPTGFYNEQFF. The CDR3 DNA reads TGTGCCAGCAGCCCGACAGGGTTTTACAATGAGCAGTTCTTC.

The chain is built from TRBV6-5 and TRBJ1-2; 10 bases agree with TRBD1. The CDR3 extends over 15 amino acids. Germline V CDR1 and CDR2: MNHEY, SVGAGI. V dropped 5 bases and J dropped 2; count of bases not matched to a gene: 5. The CDR3 region is CASSPGTGANYGYTF. CDR3 nucleotides: TGTGCCAGCAGTCCGGGGACAGGGGCAAACTATGGCTACACCTTC.

The rearrangement links TRBV7-9 to TRBJ2-3; weak D call: TRBD2 (6 bases). CDR3 length equals 15 residues. Looked up from germline, CDR1 is SEHNR and CDR2 is FQNEAQ (reference sequence). The V and J ends lost 2 bases and 4 bases respectively, with 13 bases between them. CDR3 nucleotide sequence: TGTGCCAGCAGCTTACTATTGGCTAGCGCAGATACGCAGTATTTT. It codes for CASSLLLASADTQYF.